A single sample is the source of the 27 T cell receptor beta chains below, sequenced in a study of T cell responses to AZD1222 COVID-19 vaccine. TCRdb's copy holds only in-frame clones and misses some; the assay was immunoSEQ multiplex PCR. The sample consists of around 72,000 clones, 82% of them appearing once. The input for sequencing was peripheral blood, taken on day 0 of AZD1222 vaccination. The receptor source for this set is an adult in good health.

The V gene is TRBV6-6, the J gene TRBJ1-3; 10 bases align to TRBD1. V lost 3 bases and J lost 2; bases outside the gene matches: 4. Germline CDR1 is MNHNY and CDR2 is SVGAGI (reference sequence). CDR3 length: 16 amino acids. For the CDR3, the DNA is TGTGCCAGCAGTTATTTGGACAGGGGGACTGGAAACACCATATATTTT. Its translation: CASSYLDRGTGNTIYF.

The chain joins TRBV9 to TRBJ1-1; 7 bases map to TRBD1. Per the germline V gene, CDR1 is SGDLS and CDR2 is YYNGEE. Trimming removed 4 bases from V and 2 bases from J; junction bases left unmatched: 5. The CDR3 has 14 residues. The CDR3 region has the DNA TGTGCCAGCAGCTTCGGGACAGCCAACACTGAAGCTTTCTTT. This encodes CASSFGTANTEAFF.

The CDR3 here is CASSRTGSEQFF. For the CDR3, the DNA is TGTGCCAGCAGCCGGACTGGGAGTGAGCAGTTCTTC. V usage is TRBV6-5 and J usage is TRBJ2-1, with a weak D call TRBD2 (5 bases). V was trimmed by 6 bases and J by 9 bases, leaving 12 bases between them. The CDR3 loop spans 12 amino acids. The germline gives CDR1 MNHEY, CDR2 SVGAGI.

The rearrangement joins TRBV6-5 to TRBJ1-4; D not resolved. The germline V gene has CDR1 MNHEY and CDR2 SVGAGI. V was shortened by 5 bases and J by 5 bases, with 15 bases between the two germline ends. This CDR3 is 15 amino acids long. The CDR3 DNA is TGTGCCAGCAGTCCGAACGGGTCGCCGAATGAAAAACTGTTTTTT. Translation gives CASSPNGSPNEKLFF.

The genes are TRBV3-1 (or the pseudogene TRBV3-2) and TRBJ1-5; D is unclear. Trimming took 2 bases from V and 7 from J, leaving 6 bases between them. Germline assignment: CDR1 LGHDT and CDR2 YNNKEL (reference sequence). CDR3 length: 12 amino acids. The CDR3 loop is CASSQFGQPQHF. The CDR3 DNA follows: TGTGCCAGCAGCCAATTCGGGCAGCCCCAGCATTTT.

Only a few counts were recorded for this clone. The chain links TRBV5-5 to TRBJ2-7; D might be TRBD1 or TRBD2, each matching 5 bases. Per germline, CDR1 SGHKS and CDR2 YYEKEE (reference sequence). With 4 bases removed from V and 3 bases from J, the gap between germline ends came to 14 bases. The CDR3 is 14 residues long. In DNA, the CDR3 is TGTGCCAGCAGCCAATCGGGGCAGGGCTACGAGCAGTACTTC. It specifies CASSQSGQGYEQYF.

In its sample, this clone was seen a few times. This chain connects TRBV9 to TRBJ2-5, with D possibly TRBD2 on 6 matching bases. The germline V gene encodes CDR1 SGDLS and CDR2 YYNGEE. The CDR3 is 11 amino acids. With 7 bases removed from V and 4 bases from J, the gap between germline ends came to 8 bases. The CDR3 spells CASGGSETQYF. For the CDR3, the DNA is TGTGCCAGCGGGGGGTCAGAGACCCAGTACTTC. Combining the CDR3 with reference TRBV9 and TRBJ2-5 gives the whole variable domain DSGVTQTPKHLITATGQRVTLRCSPRSGDLSVYWYQQSLDQGLQFLIQYYNGEERAKGNILERFSAQQFPDLHSELNLSSLELGDSALYFCASGGSETQYFGPGTRLLVL.

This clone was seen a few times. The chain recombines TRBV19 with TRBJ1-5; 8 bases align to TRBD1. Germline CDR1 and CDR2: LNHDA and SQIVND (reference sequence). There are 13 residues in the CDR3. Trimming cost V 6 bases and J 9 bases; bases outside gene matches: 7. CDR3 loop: CASSRDRFWPQHF. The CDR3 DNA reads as TGTGCCAGTAGCCGGGACAGGTTCTGGCCCCAGCATTTT.

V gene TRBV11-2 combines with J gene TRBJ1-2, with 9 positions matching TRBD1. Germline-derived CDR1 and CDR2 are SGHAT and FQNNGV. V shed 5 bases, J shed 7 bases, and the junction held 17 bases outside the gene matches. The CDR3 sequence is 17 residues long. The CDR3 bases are TGTGCCAGCAGCCTATCTCCGGGACAGGGTCCACTTATTGGCTACACCTTC. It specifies CASSLSPGQGPLIGYTF. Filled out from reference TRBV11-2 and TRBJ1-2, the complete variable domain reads EAGVAQSPRYKIIEKRQSVAFWCNPISGHATLYWYQQILGQGPKLLIQFQNNGVVDDSQLPKDRFSAERLKGVDSTLKIQPAKLEDSAVYLCASSLSPGQGPLIGYTFGSGTRLTVV.

The CDR3: CASSHSGGETQYF. CDR3 nucleotides: TGTGCCAGCAGTCACTCGGGGGGAGAGACCCAGTACTTC. The chain joins TRBV12-3 or TRBV12-4 to TRBJ2-5, with 7 bases that match TRBD2. The CDR3 is made up of 13 amino acids. V was clipped by 5 bases and J by 4 bases; unmatched bases: 4.

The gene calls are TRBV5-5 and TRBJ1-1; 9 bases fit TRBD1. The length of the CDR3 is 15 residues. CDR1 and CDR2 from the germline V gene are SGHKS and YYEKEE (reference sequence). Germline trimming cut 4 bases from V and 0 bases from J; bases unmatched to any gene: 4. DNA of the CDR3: TGTGCCAGCAGCAGGGACAGGGCTGTGAACACTGAAGCTTTCTTT. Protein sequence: CASSRDRAVNTEAFF.

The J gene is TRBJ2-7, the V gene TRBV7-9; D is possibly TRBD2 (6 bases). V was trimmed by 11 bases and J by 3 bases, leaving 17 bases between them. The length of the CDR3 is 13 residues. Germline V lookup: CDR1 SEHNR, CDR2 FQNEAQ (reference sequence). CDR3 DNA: TGTGCCGCTGGAGGGGCCCTGAGCTACGAGCAGTACTTC. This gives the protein CAAGGALSYEQYF. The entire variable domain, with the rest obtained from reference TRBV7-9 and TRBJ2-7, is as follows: DTGVSQNPRHKITKRGQNVTFRCDPISEHNRLYWYRQTLGQGPEFLTYFQNEAQLEKSRLLSDRFSAERPKGSFSTLEIQRTEQGDSAMYLCAAGGALSYEQYFGPGTRLTVT.

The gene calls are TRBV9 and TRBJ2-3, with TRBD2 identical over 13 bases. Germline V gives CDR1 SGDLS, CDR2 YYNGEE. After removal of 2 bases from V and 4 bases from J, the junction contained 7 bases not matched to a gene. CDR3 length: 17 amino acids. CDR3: CASSVRLAGGLADTQYF. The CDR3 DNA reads TGTGCCAGCAGCGTGAGACTAGCGGGGGGCCTAGCAGATACGCAGTATTTT.

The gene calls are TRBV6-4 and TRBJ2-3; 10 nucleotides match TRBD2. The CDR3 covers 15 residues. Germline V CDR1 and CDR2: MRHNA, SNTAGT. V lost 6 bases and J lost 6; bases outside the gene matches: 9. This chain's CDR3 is CASSAGTSEWDTQYF. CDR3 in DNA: TGTGCCAGCAGCGCCGGGACTAGCGAATGGGATACGCAGTATTTT.

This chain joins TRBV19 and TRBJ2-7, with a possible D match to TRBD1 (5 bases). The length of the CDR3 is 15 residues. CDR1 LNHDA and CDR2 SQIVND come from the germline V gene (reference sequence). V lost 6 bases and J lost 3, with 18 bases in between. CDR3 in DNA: TGTGCCAGTAGGGCAAGGGAAGGGGCGCGCTACGAGCAGTACTTC. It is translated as CASRAREGARYEQYF.

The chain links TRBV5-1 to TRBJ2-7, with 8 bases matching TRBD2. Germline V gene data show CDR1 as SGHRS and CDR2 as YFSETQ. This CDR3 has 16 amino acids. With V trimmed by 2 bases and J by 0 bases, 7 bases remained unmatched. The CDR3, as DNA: TGCGCCAGCAGCTTTACAATAGCGGGGAGCTCCTACGAGCAGTACTTC. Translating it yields CASSFTIAGSSYEQYF.

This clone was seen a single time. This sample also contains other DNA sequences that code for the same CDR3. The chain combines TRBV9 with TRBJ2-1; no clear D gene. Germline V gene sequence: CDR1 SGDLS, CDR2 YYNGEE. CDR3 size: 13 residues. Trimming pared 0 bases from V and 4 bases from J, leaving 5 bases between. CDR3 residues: CASSVGSYNEQFF. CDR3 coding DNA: TGTGCCAGCAGCGTAGGATCTTACAATGAGCAGTTCTTC.

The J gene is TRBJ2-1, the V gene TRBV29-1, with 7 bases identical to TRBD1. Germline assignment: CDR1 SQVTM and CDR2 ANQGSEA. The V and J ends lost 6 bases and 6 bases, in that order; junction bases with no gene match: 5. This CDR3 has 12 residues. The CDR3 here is CSVGDSANEQFF. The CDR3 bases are TGCAGCGTCGGGGACAGTGCCAATGAGCAGTTCTTC.

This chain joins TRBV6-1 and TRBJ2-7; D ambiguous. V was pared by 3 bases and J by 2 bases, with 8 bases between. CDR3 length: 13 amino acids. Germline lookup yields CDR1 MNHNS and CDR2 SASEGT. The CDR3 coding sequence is TGTGCCAGCAGTGATCGTCAGGCCTACGAGCAGTACTTC. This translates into CASSDRQAYEQYF.

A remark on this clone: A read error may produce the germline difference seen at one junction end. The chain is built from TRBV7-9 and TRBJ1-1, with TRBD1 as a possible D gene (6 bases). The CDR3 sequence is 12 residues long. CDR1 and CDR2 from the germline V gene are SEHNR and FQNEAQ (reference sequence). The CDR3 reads CASSLGGGGHWF. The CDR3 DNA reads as TGTGCCAGCAGCTTAGGAGGTGGGGGCCACTGGTTT.

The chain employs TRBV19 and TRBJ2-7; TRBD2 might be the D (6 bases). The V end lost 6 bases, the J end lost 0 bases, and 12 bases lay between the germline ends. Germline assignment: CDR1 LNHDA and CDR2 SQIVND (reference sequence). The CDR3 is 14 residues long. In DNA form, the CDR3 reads TGTGCCAGTAGCTTACGGAGGGGCTCCTACGAGCAGTACTTC. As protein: CASSLRRGSYEQYF.

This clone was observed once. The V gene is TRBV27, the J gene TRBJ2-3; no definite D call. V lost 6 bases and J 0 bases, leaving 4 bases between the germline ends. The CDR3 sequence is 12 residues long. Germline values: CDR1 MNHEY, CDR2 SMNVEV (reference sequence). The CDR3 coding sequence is TGTGCCAGCAGCCAGAGCACAGATACGCAGTATTTT. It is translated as CASSQSTDTQYF.

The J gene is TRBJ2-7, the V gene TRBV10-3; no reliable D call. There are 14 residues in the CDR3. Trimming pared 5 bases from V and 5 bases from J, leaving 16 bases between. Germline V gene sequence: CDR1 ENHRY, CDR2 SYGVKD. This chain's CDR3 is CAISKEGQAHEQYF. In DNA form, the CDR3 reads TGTGCCATCAGTAAGGAAGGGCAGGCCCACGAGCAGTACTTC.

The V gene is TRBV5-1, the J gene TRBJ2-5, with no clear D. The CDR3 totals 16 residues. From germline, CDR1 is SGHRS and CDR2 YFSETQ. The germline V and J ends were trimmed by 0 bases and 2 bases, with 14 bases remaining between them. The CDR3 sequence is CASSLAASREQETQYF. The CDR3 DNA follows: TGCGCCAGCAGCTTGGCGGCTAGTCGAGAACAAGAGACCCAGTACTTC.

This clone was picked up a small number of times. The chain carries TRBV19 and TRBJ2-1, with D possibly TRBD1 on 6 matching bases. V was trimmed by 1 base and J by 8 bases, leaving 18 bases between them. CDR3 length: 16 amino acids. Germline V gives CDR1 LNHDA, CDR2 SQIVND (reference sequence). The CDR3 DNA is TGTGCCAGTAGTATAGGGTCGGGACAATGGGGCGATGAGCAGTTCTTC. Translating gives CASSIGSGQWGDEQFF.

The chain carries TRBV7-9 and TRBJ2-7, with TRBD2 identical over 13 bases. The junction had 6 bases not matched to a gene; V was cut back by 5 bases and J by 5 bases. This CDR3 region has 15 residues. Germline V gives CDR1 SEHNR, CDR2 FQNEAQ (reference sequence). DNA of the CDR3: TGTGCCAGCAGCCCTAGGACTAGCGGGGGTCACGAGCAGTACTTC. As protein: CASSPRTSGGHEQYF.

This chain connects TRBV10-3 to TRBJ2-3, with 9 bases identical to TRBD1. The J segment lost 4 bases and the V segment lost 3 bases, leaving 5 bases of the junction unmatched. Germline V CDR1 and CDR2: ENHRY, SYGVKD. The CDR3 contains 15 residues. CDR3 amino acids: CAISDGQGWADTQYF. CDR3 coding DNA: TGTGCCATCAGTGACGGACAGGGGTGGGCAGATACGCAGTATTTT.